This entry concerns a single T cell receptor beta chain. The antigen is unknown. The data stem from a study of OX40 agonist ivuxolimab in advanced cancers. V was shortened by 3 bases and J by 0 bases, with 9 bases between the two germline ends. CDR3 length equals 14 residues. The germline V gene has CDR1 GTSNPN and CDR2 SVGIG (reference sequence). Broader study findings: At 0.1 to 3.0 mg/kg and by week 6, CD4+ and CD8+ T cells in the blood had expanded clonally.

Produced via immunoSEQ multiplex PCR; TCRdb's table is partial and in-frame only. Of 40,000 to 60,000 clones listed, about 90% are singletons. The clonotype originates from an adult with an advanced solid tumor such as melanoma, head and neck, liver or kidney cancer. Sequenced here: CD4+ or CD8+ T cells sorted from blood, sampled in a trial of the OX40 agonist ivuxolimab. This chain links TRBV30 with TRBJ2-1; D is ambiguous. Written as DNA, the CDR3 is TGTGCCTGGAGCGATCTCAGCTCCTACAATGAGCAGTTCTTC. This translates into CAWSDLSSYNEQFF.